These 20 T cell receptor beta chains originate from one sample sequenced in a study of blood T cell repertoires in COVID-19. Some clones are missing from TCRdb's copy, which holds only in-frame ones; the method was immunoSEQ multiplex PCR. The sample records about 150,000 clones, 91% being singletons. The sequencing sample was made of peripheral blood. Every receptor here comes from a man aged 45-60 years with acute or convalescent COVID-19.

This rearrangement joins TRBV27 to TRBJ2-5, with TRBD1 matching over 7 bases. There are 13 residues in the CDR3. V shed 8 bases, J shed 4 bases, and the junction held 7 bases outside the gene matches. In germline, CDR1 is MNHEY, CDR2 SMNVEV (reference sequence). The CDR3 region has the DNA TGTGCCAGCCGCATACAGGGGACAGAGACCCAGTACTTC. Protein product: CASRIQGTETQYF.

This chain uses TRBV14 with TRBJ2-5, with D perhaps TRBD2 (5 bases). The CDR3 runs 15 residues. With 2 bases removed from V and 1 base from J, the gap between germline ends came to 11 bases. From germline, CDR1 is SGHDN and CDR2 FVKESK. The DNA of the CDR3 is TGTGCCAGCAGCCAAAGAGGGCGTTTCCAAGAGACCCAGTACTTC. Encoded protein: CASSQRGRFQETQYF.

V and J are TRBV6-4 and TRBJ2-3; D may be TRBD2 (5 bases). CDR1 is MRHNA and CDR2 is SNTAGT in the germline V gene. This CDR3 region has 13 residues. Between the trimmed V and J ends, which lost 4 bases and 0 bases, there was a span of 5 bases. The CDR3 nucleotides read TGTGCCAGCAGTGGCGGGAGCACAGATACGCAGTATTTT. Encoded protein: CASSGGSTDTQYF.

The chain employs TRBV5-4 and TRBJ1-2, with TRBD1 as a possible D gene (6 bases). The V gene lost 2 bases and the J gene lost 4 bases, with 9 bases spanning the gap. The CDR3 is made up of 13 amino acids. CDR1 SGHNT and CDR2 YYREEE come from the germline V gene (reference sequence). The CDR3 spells CASSFRRGYGYTF. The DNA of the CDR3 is TGTGCCAGCAGCTTCCGCAGGGGCTATGGCTACACCTTC.

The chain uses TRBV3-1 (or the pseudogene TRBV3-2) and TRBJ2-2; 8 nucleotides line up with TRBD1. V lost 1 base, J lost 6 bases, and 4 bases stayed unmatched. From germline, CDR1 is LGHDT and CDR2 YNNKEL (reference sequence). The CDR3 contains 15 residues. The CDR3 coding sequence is TGTGCCAGCAGCCAAGCAGGGACAGGATCCGGGGAGCTGTTTTTT. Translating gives CASSQAGTGSGELFF.

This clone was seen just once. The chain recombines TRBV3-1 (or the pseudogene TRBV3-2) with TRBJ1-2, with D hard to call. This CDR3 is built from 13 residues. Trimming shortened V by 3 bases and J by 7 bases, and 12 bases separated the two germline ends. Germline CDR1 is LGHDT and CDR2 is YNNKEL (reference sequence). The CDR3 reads CASSHGSRGGYTF. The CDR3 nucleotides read TGTGCCAGCAGCCATGGGAGCCGGGGTGGCTACACCTTC.

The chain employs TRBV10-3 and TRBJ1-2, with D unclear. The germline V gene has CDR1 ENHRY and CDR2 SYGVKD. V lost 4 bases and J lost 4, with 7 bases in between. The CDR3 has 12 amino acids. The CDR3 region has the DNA TGTGCCATCAGTGTAAATAGCTATGGCTACACCTTC. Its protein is CAISVNSYGYTF.

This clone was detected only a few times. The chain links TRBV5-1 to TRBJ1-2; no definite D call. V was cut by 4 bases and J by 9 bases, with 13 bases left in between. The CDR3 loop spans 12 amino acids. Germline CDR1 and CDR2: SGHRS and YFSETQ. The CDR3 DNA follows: TGCGCCAGCAGCCCCGAGAGGAAAAGCTACACCTTC. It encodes CASSPERKSYTF.

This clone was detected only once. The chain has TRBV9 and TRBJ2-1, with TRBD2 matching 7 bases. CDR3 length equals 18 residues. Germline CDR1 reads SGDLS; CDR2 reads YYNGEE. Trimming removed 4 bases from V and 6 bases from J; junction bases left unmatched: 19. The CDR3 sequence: CASSSPKLTSTDPNEQFF. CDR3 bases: TGTGCCAGCAGCTCACCCAAATTGACTAGCACCGACCCCAATGAGCAGTTCTTC.

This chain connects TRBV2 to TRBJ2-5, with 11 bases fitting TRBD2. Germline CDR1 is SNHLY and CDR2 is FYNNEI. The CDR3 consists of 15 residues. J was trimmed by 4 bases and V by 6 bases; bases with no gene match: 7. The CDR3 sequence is CASRGTGLAGETQYF. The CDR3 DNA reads TGTGCCAGCAGGGGGACTGGACTAGCGGGAGAGACCCAGTACTTC.

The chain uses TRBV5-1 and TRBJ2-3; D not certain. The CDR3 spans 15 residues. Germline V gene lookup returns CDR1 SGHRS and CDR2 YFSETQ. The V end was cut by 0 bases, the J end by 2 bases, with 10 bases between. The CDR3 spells CASSLGRGDTDTQYF. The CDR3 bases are TGCGCCAGCAGCTTGGGTAGAGGAGACACAGATACGCAGTATTTT.

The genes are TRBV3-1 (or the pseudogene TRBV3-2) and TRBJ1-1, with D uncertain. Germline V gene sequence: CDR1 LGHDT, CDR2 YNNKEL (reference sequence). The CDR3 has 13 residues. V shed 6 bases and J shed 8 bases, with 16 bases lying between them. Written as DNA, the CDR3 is TGTGCCAGCAGTGTGGGTCCGGAGGTCGAAGCTTTCTTT. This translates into CASSVGPEVEAFF.

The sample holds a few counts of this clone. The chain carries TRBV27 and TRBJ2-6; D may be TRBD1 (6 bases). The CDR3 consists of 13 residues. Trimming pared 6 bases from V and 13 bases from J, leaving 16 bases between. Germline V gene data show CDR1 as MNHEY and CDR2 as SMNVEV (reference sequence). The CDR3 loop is CASRPGDGGVLTF. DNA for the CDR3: TGTGCCAGCAGACCAGGGGACGGTGGGGTCCTGACTTTC.

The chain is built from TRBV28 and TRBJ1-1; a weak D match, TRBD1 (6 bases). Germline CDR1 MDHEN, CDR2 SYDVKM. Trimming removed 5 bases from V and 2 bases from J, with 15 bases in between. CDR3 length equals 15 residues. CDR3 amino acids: CASSKQGGGNTEAFF. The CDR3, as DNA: TGTGCCAGCAGTAAACAGGGTGGCGGTAACACTGAAGCTTTCTTT.

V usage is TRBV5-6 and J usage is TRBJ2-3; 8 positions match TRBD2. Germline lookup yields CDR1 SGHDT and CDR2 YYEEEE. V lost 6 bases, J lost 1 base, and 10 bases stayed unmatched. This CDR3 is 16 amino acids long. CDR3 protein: CASNETPGLGTDTQYF. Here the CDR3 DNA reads TGTGCCAGCAACGAAACCCCGGGACTAGGCACAGATACGCAGTATTTT.

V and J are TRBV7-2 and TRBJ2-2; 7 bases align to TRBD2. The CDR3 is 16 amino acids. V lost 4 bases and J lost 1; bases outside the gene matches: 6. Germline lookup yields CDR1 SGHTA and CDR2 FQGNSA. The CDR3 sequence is CASSSQSSGNTGELFF. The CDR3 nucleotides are TGTGCCAGCAGCTCCCAATCTAGCGGGAACACCGGGGAGCTGTTTTTT.

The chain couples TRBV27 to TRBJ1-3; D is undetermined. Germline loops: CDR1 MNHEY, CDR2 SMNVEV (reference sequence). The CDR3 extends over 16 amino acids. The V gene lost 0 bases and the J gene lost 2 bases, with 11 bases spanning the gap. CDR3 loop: CASSLSSTAPGNTIYF. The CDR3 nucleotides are TGTGCCAGCAGTTTATCGTCCACAGCCCCTGGAAACACCATATATTTT.

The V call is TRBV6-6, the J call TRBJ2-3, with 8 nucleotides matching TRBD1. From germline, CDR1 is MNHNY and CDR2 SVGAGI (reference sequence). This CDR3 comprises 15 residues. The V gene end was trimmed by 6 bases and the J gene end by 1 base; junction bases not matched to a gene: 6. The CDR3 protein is CASRFQGAGTDTQYF. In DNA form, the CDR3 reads TGTGCCAGCAGGTTCCAGGGGGCTGGCACAGATACGCAGTATTTT.

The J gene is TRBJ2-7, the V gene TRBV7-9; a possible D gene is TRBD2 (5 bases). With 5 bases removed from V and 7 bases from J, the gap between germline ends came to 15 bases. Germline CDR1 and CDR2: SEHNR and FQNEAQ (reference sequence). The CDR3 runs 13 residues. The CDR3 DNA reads TGTGCCAGCAGCCCTGGGTTGGGAGTAGAGCAGTACTTC. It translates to CASSPGLGVEQYF.

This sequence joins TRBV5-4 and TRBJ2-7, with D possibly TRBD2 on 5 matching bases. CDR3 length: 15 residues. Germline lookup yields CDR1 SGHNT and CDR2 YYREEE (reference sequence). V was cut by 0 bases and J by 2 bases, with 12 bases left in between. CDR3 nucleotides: TGTGCCAGCAGCTTGGCCGGGGTCAGACCCTACGAGCAGTACTTC. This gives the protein CASSLAGVRPYEQYF.